The entry that follows covers one T cell receptor (beta chain) sequence. Its antigen is currently unknown. Germline V lookup: CDR1 SGHDN, CDR2 FVKESK. This CDR3 has 15 amino acids. Trimming removed 1 base from V and 11 bases from J; junction bases left unmatched: 6. Assay: immunoSEQ multiplex PCR; the TCRdb copy retains only in-frame clones and omits some. Here the sample spans under 7,000 clones, almost 80% being singletons. The data were taken from a study of somatic mutations in cytotoxic T cells in rheumatoid arthritis. About the research overall: Collection of patient blood (roughly 31 ml EDTA) took place right after diagnosis, before any treatment. Flow sorting at nearly 100% purity was applied to some V beta antibody-stained T-cell populations, which included V beta1+ cells sequenced for TCRB. Study-wide findings and caveats: No significant CD8+ T-cell clonality difference was found between rheumatoid arthritis patients and age-matched controls. CD8+ clonality rose with age in rheumatoid arthritis patients, not healthy controls.

Source material: CD8+ T cells sorted from blood. This chain joins TRBV14 and TRBJ1-6; 9 bases are shared with TRBD1. The sequence was obtained from an adult with rheumatoid arthritis. CDR3: CASSQAGTGTTPLHF. The DNA for the CDR3 is TGTGCCAGCAGCCAAGCCGGGACAGGGACTACACCCCTCCACTTT.